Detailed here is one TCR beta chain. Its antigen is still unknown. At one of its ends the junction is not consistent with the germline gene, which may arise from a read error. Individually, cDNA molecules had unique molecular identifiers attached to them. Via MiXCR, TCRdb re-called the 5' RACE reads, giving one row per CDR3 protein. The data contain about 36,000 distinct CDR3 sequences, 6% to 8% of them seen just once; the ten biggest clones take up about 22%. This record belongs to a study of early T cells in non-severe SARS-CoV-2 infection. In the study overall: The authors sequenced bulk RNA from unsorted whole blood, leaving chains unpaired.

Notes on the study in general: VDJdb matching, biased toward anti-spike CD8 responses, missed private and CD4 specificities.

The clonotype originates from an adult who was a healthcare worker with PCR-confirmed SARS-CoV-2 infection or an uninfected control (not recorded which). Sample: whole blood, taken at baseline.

CDR3 sequence: CASSLDQDGIRTGELFF. CDR3 bases: TGTGCCAGCAGCCTAGATCAAGACGGGATAAGGACCGGGGAGCTGTTTTTT. The chain uses TRBV11-2 and TRBJ2-2, with D perhaps matching TRBD2 (5 bases). The CDR3 totals 17 residues. Germline V gene sequence: CDR1 SGHAT, CDR2 FQNNGV.